This T cell receptor (beta chain) was captured by sequencing in a study of cytomegalovirus exposure and HLA in healthy donors. Study-wide background: Later, an analysis reported that the 130 or so validation repertoires had used the same platform as the roughly 650 first-cohort repertoires.

Produced via immunoSEQ multiplex PCR; TCRdb's table is partial and in-frame only. The data hold some 130,000 clones, with roughly 89% observed a single time. CDR3 length: 13 amino acids. Germline assignment: CDR1 SQVTM and CDR2 ANQGSEA. The junction had 8 bases not matched to a gene; V was cut back by 6 bases and J by 8 bases. The V call is TRBV29-1, the J call TRBJ1-4; 8 bases are a match to TRBD1. The sequencing input was PBMCs. This TCR was recovered from a woman aged 18-29 years in good health and CMV-seronegative. The DNA for the CDR3 is TGCAGCGTGGGGTCAGGGGGCCGAGAAAAACTGTTTTTT. It specifies CSVGSGGREKLFF.